These 18 T cell receptor beta chains share one sample of origin, sequenced in a study of blood T cell repertoires in COVID-19. Measured with immunoSEQ multiplex PCR; TCRdb has only the in-frame clones, and not every one. The sample gives about 16,000 clones, 80% to 90% of which show up once; 10% is in the top ten. Material for sequencing was peripheral blood. The receptor set was obtained from a man older than 75 with acute or convalescent COVID-19.

The chain employs TRBV7-2 and TRBJ2-1, with 12 bases matching TRBD2. V lost 2 bases and J lost 0; bases outside the gene matches: 5. CDR3 length: 18 residues. The V gene's germline CDR1 is SGHTA and CDR2 FQGNSA. CDR3 protein: CASSLRTSGTLSYNEQFF. DNA of the CDR3: TGTGCCAGCAGCTTACGGACTAGCGGGACCCTCTCCTACAATGAGCAGTTCTTC.

This sequence joins TRBV12-3 or TRBV12-4 and TRBJ1-1; possibly TRBD1 for D (5 bases). V lost 7 bases and J lost 5, with 14 bases in between. This CDR3 has 13 amino acids. CDR3 sequence: CASTSQGRTEAFF. Written as DNA, the CDR3 is TGTGCCAGCACCTCCCAGGGAAGGACTGAAGCTTTCTTT.

This chain connects TRBV15 to TRBJ1-6; D is unclear. Germline CDR1 and CDR2: LNHNV and YYDKDF (reference sequence). V was trimmed by 6 bases and J by 7 bases, leaving 16 bases between them. CDR3 length: 15 amino acids. Here the CDR3 reads CATRKEEGVNSPLHF. The CDR3 DNA sequence: TGTGCCACCAGAAAGGAGGAGGGAGTGAATTCACCCCTCCACTTT. Complete variable domain (other parts from reference TRBV15 and TRBJ1-6): DAMVIQNPRYQVTQFGKPVTLSCSQTLNHNVMYWYQQKSSQAPKLLFHYYDKDFNNEADTPDNFQSRRPNTSFCFLDIRSPGLGDTAMYLCATRKEEGVNSPLHFGNGTRLTVT.

The chain uses TRBV20-1 and TRBJ2-5; 8 bases are a match to TRBD1. This CDR3 is 11 amino acids long. V trimming: 5 bases; J trimming: 10 bases; junction bases outside the gene matches: 6. Germline-derived CDR1 and CDR2 are DFQATT and SNEGSKA (reference sequence). CDR3 nucleotide sequence: TGCAGTGCTGGGACAGGTGGGAGCCAGTACTTC. The encoded protein is CSAGTGGSQYF.

V and J are TRBV29-1 and TRBJ1-2; no reliable D call. Per germline, CDR1 SQVTM and CDR2 ANQGSEA. Trimming took 0 bases from V and 10 from J, leaving 9 bases between them. The CDR3 is made up of 11 amino acids. CDR3 coding DNA: TGCAGCGTTGAAGATGGTACTCACTACACCTTC. It codes for CSVEDGTHYTF.

The rearrangement joins TRBV2 to TRBJ1-3; D gene ambiguous. V was cut by 6 bases and J by 9 bases, with 15 bases left in between. The CDR3 is 13 amino acids. Germline values: CDR1 SNHLY, CDR2 FYNNEI. The chain's CDR3 is CASSPGRRGTIYF. The CDR3 DNA reads TGTGCCAGCAGCCCGGGTCGCCGCGGCACCATATATTTT. Full variable domain (missing parts from reference TRBV2 and TRBJ1-3): EPEVTQTPSHQVTQMGQEVILRCVPISNHLYFYWYRQILGQKVEFLVSFYNNEISEKSEIFDDQFSVERPDGSNFTLKIRSTKLEDSAMYFCASSPGRRGTIYFGEGSWLTVV.

This clone was seen a few times. The chain links TRBV18 to TRBJ1-1; 7 bases line up with TRBD1. The CDR3 consists of 17 residues. Looked up from germline, CDR1 is KGHSH and CDR2 is LQKENI. The junction had 14 bases not matched to a gene; V was cut back by 3 bases and J by 4 bases. The CDR3 spells CASSPQEQGSIGTEAFF. In DNA, the CDR3 is TGTGCCAGCTCACCTCAGGAACAGGGGTCGATAGGCACTGAAGCTTTCTTT.

The chain employs TRBV3-1 (or the pseudogene TRBV3-2) and TRBJ2-4; TRBD2 is a possible D gene (6 bases). Germline V gene sequence: CDR1 LGHDT, CDR2 YNNKEL (reference sequence). V dropped 0 bases and J dropped 0 bases, with 18 bases sitting between them. The CDR3 loop spans 19 amino acids. The CDR3 DNA follows: TGTGCCAGCAGCCAAGATGGAGGGAGTCCGATGCTAGCCAAAAACATTCAGTACTTC. Its translation is CASSQDGGSPMLAKNIQYF.

This clone was seen a handful of times. J is TRBJ1-5 and V is TRBV7-6; possibly TRBD1 for D (5 bases). The CDR3 contains 15 residues. Per the germline V gene, CDR1 is SGHVS and CDR2 is FNYEAQ. The V and J ends lost 5 bases and 2 bases respectively, with 13 bases between them. The CDR3 loop reads CASSPAGFRNQPQHF. The CDR3 DNA sequence: TGTGCCAGCAGCCCTGCAGGGTTTCGCAATCAGCCCCAGCATTTT.

The CDR3 spells CASGKLAGGLPDTQYF. DNA of the CDR3: TGTGCTAGTGGAAAACTAGCGGGAGGCCTCCCAGATACGCAGTATTTT. This sequence joins TRBV12-5 and TRBJ2-3; 12 nucleotides agree with TRBD2. Germline-derived CDR1 and CDR2 are LGHNT and FRNRAP. Trimming cost V 6 bases and J 4 bases; bases outside gene matches: 8. CDR3 size: 16 residues.

This clone was observed a few times. The V gene is TRBV4-1, the J gene TRBJ2-6; 7 nucleotides align to TRBD1. The junction had 8 bases not matched to a gene; V was cut back by 3 bases and J by 12 bases. The CDR3 runs 14 residues. Germline lookup yields CDR1 MGHRA and CDR2 YSYEKL. The CDR3 here is CASSHPSTGAVLTF. For the CDR3, the DNA is TGCGCCAGCAGCCACCCATCAACAGGGGCCGTCCTGACTTTC.

This clone was observed a few times. The V and J genes are TRBV6-2 or TRBV6-3 and TRBJ1-1, with 7 positions matching TRBD1. With 2 bases clipped from V and 5 bases from J, the junction kept 5 bases outside the gene matches. The CDR3 consists of 14 residues. CDR1 is MNHEY, CDR2 SVGEGT, per germline. The CDR3 nucleotides are TGTGCCAGCAGTTACGTAGCAGGGGGGACTGAAGCTTTCTTT. It is translated as CASSYVAGGTEAFF.

The chain joins TRBV7-6 to TRBJ2-7, with TRBD1 matching 11 bases. Germline assignment: CDR1 SGHVS and CDR2 FNYEAQ. The CDR3 has 15 residues. V gave up 5 bases and J gave up 3 bases; unmatched junction bases: 6. The CDR3 nucleotides are TGTGCCAGCAGCCCCCGGACAGGGGGCAACTACGAGCAGTACTTC. Translating gives CASSPRTGGNYEQYF. The full variable domain, its missing parts supplied by reference TRBV7-6 and TRBJ2-7, is GAGVSQSPRYKVTKRGQDVALRCDPISGHVSLYWYRQALGQGPEFLTYFNYEAQQDKSGLPNDRFSAERPEGSISTLTIQRTEQRDSAMYRCASSPRTGGNYEQYFGPGTRLTVT.

This chain joins TRBV19 and TRBJ2-7; tentatively, D is TRBD1 (5 bases). The V gene's germline CDR1 is LNHDA and CDR2 SQIVND (reference sequence). Trimming cost V 3 bases and J 3 bases, with 18 bases left between them. This CDR3 contains 16 residues. Here the CDR3 reads CASSMLFGAHNYEQYF. The CDR3 region has the DNA TGTGCCAGTAGTATGTTATTTGGGGCCCACAACTACGAGCAGTACTTC. Looking up the rest from reference TRBV19 and TRBJ2-7 gives the full variable domain: DGGITQSPKYLFRKEGQNVTLSCEQNLNHDAMYWYRQDPGQGLRLIYYSQIVNDFQKGDIAEGYSVSREKKESFPLTVTSAQKNPTAFYLCASSMLFGAHNYEQYFGPGTRLTVT.

This chain connects TRBV4-1 to TRBJ2-2; 15 bases line up with TRBD2. J lost 3 bases, V lost 3 bases, and 11 bases had no gene match. Germline V gene sequence: CDR1 MGHRA, CDR2 YSYEKL. CDR3 length: 20 amino acids. The CDR3 here is CASSHHGTSGRITYTGELFF. The CDR3, as DNA: TGCGCCAGCAGCCACCATGGGACTAGCGGGAGGATTACGTACACCGGGGAGCTGTTTTTT.

V and J are TRBV7-9 and TRBJ2-3, with D uncertain. The CDR3 spans 12 residues. CDR1 SEHNR and CDR2 FQNEAQ come from the germline V gene (reference sequence). V lost 4 bases and J 5 bases, leaving 7 bases between the germline ends. The CDR3 bases are TGTGCCAGCAGCTGGAGATTAGATACGCAGTATTTT. It encodes CASSWRLDTQYF.

V and J are TRBV5-1 and TRBJ1-1; TRBD1 agrees at 9 bases. V trimming: 1 base; J trimming: 8 bases; junction bases outside the gene matches: 3. CDR3 length: 13 residues. The germline V gene encodes CDR1 SGHRS and CDR2 YFSETQ. The CDR3, as DNA: TGCGCCAGCAGCTTGCTAGACAGGGGGGAAGCTTTCTTT. This translates into CASSLLDRGEAFF.

V is TRBV18 and J is TRBJ1-6; D not resolved. Germline V gene data show CDR1 as KGHSH and CDR2 as LQKENI. With 2 bases removed from V and 11 bases from J, the gap between germline ends came to 16 bases. The CDR3 loop spans 15 amino acids. The DNA for the CDR3 is TGTGCCAGCTCACCAAGAGGAGGACTGGAGGCACCCCTCCACTTT. This codes for CASSPRGGLEAPLHF.